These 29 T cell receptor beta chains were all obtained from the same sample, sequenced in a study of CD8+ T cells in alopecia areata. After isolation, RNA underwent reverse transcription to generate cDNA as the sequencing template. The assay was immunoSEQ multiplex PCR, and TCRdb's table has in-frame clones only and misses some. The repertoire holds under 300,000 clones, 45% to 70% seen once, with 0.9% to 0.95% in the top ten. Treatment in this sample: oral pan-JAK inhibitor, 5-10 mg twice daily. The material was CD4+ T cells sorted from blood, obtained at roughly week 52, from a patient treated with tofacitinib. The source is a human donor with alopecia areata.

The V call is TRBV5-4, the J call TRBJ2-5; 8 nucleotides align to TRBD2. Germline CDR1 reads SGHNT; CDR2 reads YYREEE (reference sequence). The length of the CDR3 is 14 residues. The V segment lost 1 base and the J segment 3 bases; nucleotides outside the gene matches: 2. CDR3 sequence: CASSLFGGEETQYF. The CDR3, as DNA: TGTGCCAGCAGCTTGTTCGGGGGGGAAGAGACCCAGTACTTC.

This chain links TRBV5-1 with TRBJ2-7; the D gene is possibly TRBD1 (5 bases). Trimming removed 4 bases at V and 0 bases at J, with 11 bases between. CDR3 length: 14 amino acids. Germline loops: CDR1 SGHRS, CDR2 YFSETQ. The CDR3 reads CASSPWGSSYEQYF. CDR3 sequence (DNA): TGCGCCAGCAGCCCCTGGGGCAGCTCCTACGAGCAGTACTTC.

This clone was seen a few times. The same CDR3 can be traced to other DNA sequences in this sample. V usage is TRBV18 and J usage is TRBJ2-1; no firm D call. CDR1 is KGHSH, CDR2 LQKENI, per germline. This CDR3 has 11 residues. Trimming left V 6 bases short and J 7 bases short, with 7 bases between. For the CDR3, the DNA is TGTGCCAGCTCCCTGGGAAATGAGCAGTTCTTC. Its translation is CASSLGNEQFF.

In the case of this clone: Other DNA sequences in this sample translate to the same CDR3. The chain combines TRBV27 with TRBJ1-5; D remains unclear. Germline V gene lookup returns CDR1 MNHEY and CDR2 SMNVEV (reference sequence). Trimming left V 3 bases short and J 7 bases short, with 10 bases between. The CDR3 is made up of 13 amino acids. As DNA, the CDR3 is TGTGCCAGCAGTTTCAGAGGCGCCCAGCCCCAGCATTTT. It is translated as CASSFRGAQPQHF.

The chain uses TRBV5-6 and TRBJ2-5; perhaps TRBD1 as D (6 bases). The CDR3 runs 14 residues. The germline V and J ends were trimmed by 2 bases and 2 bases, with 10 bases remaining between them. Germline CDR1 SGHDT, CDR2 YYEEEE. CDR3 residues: CASSFRTEQETQYF. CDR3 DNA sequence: TGTGCCAGCAGCTTTCGGACAGAGCAAGAGACCCAGTACTTC.

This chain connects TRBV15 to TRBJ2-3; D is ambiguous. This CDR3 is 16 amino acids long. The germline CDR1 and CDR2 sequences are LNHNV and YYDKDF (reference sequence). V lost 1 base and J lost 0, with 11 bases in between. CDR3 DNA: TGTGCCACCAGCAGAGTCCTGAGTATAAGCACAGATACGCAGTATTTT. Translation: CATSRVLSISTDTQYF.

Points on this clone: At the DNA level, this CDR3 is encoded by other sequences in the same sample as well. The chain's CDR3 is CSARGGDTQYF. DNA for the CDR3: TGCAGTGCTAGGGGAGGAGATACGCAGTATTTT. The chain uses TRBV20-1 and TRBJ2-3; D perhaps matches TRBD2 (6 bases). Germline CDR1 reads DFQATT; CDR2 reads SNEGSKA (reference sequence). CDR3 length: 11 residues. V was pared by 3 bases and J by 5 bases, with 6 bases between.

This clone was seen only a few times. CDR3 in DNA: TGTGCCCAGAGGCAGGGCACGCAGGACACTGAAGCTTTCTTT. It encodes CAQRQGTQDTEAFF. This chain joins TRBV30 and TRBJ1-1, with TRBD1 as a possible D gene (5 bases). This CDR3 is 14 amino acids long. Trimming took off 8 bases at V and 3 bases at J, with 19 bases between the two ends. Germline assignment: CDR1 GTSNPN and CDR2 SVGIG (reference sequence).

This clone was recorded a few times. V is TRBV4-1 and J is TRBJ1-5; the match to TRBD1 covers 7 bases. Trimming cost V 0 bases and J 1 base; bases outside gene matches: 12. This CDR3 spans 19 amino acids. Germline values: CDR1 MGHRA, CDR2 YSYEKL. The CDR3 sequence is CASSQDELGGRVSNQPQHF. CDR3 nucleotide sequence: TGCGCCAGCAGCCAAGATGAGTTAGGGGGCCGAGTGAGCAATCAGCCCCAGCATTTT.

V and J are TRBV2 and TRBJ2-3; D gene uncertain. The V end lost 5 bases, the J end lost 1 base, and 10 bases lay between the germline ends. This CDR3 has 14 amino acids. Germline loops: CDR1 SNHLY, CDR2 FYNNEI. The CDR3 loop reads CASSRRLGTDTQYF. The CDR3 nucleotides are TGTGCCAGCAGTCGAAGGTTAGGCACAGATACGCAGTATTTT.

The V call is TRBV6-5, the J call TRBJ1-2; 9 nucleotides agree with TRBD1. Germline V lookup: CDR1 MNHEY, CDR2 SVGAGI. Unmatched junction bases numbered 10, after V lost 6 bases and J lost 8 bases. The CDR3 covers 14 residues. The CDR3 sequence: CASRSAQGARGYTF. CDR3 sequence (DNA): TGTGCCAGCAGGTCGGCACAGGGGGCGCGGGGCTACACCTTC.

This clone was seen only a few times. Written as DNA, the CDR3 is TGTGCCAGCAGCCCTATGGCCGTTGGGCCAGTAGTATATGGCTACACCTTC. As protein: CASSPMAVGPVVYGYTF. The chain combines TRBV5-4 with TRBJ1-2, with D unclear. The CDR3 consists of 17 residues. V dropped 4 bases and J dropped 5 bases, with 24 bases sitting between them. CDR1 and CDR2 (germline): SGHNT, YYREEE (reference sequence). Drawing the rest from reference TRBV5-4 and TRBJ1-2, the complete variable domain is ETGVTQSPTHLIKTRGQQVTLRCSSQSGHNTVSWYQQALGQGPQFIFQYYREEENGRGNFPPRFSGLQFPNYSSELNVNALELDDSALYLCASSPMAVGPVVYGYTFGSGTRLTVV.

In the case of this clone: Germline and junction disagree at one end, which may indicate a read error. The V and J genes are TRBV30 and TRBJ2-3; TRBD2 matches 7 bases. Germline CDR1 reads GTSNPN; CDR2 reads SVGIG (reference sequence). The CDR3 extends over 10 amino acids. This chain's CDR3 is CMGLKDTQYF. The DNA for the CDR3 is TGCATGGGACTAAAAGATACGCAGTATTTT.

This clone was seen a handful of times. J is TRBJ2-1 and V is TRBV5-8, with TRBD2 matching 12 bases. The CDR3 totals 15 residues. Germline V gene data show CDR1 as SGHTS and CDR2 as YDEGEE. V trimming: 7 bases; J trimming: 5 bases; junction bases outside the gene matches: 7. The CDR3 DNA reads TGTGCCAGCTTTCTAGCGGGGGGGCACGACAATGAGCAGTTCTTC. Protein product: CASFLAGGHDNEQFF.

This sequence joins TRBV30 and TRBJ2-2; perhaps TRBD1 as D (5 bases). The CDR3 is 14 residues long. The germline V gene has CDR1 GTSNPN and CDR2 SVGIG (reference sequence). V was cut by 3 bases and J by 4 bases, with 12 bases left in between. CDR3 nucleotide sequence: TGTGCCTGGAGGACGGAAGGGGCCACCGGGGAGCTGTTTTTT. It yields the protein CAWRTEGATGELFF.

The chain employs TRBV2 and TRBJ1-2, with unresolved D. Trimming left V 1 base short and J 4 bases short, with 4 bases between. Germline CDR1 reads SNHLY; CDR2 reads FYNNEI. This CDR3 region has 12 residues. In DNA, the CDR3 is TGTGCCAGCAGTGAAGGGTTCTATGGCTACACCTTC. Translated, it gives CASSEGFYGYTF.

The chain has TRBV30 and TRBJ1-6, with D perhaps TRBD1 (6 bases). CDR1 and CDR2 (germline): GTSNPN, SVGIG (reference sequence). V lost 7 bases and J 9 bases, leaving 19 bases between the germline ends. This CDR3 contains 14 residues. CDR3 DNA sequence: TGTGCCTCGAAGGGAGAAGGGGGGAGTTCACCCCTCCACTTT. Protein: CASKGEGGSSPLHF.

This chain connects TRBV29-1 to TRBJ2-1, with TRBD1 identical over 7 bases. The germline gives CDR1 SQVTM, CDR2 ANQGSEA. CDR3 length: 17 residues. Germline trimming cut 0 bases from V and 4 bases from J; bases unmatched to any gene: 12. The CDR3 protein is CSVEDLEGQQSYNEQFF. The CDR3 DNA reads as TGCAGCGTTGAAGATCTAGAGGGACAGCAGAGTTACAATGAGCAGTTCTTC.

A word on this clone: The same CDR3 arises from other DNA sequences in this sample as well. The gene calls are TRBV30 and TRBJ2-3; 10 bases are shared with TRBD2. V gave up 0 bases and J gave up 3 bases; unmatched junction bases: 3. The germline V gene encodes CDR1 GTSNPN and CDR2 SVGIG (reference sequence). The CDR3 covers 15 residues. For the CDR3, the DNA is TGTGCCTGGAGTGTTAGCGGGGGGCTTACAGATACGCAGTATTTT. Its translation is CAWSVSGGLTDTQYF. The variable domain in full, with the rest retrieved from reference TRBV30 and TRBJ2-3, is SQTIHQWPATLVQPVGSPLSLECTVEGTSNPNLYWYRQAAGRGLQLLFYSVGIGQISSEVPQNLSASRPQDRQFILSSKKLLLSDSGFYLCAWSVSGGLTDTQYFGPGTRLTVL.

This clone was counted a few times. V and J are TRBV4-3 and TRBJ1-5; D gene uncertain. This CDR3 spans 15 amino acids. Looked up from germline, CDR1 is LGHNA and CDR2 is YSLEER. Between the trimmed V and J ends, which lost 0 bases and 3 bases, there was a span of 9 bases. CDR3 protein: CASSQDRTVNQPQHF. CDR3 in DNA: TGCGCCAGCAGCCAAGATCGGACGGTCAATCAGCCCCAGCATTTT.

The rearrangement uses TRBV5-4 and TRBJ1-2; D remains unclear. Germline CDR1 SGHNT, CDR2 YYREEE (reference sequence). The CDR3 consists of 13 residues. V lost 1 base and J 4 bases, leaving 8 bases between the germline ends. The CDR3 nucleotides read TGTGCCAGCAGCTTGCGAATCGGCTATGGCTACACCTTC. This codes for CASSLRIGYGYTF.

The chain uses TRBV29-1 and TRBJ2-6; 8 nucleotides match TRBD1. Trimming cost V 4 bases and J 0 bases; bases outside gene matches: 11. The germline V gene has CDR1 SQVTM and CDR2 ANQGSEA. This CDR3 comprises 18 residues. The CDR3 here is CSVGGVGTGASGANVLTF. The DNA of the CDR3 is TGCAGCGTTGGGGGTGTCGGGACAGGTGCCTCTGGGGCCAACGTCCTGACTTTC.

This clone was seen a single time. The CDR3 is CASSLNKGFGDTQYF. DNA of the CDR3: TGTGCCAGCAGCTTGAATAAGGGTTTCGGAGATACGCAGTATTTT. The gene calls are TRBV5-6 and TRBJ2-3; D is unclear. The CDR3 loop spans 15 amino acids. Germline loops: CDR1 SGHDT, CDR2 YYEEEE. The ends were cut back, 1 base at V and 5 bases at J, with 14 bases in the middle.

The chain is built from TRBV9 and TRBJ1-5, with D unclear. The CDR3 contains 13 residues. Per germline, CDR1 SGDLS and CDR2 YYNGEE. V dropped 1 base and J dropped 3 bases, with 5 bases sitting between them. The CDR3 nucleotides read TGTGCCAGCAGCGTAAGGCCCAATCAGCCCCAGCATTTT. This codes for CASSVRPNQPQHF.

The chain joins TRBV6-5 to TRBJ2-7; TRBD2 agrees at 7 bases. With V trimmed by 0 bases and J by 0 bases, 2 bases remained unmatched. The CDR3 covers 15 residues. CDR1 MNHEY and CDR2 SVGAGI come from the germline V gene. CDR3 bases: TGTGCCAGCAGTTACTCTAGCGGGTTCTCCTACGAGCAGTACTTC. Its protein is CASSYSSGFSYEQYF.

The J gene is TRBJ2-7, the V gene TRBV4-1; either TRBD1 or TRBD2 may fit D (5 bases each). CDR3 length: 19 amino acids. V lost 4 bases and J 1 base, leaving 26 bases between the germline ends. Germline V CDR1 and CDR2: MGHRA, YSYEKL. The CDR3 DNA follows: TGCGCCAGCAGCCCAGACCGAGGGGCTGACCGAATCTTTTCCTACGAGCAGTACTTC. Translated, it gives CASSPDRGADRIFSYEQYF.

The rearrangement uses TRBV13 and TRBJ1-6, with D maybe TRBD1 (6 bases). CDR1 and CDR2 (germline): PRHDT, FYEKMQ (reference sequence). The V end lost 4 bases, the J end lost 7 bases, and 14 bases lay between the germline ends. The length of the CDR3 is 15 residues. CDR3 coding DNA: TGTGCCAGCAGCTCCGTGGGGGCCTTCAATTCACCCCTCCACTTT. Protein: CASSSVGAFNSPLHF.

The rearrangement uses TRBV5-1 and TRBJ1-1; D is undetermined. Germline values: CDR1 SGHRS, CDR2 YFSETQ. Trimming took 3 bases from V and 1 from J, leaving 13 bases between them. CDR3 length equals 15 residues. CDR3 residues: CASSSSTRQNTEAFF. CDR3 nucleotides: TGCGCCAGCAGCTCCAGCACCAGGCAGAACACTGAAGCTTTCTTT.

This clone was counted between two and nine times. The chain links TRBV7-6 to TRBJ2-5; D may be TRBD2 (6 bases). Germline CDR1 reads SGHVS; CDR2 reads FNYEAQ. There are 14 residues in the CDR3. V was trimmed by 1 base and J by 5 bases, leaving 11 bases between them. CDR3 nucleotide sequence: TGTGCCAGCAGCTTAGGGGGGGTAAGGGAGACCCAGTACTTC. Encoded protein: CASSLGGVRETQYF.